Listed here are 27 T cell receptor beta chains from one sample, sequenced in a study of cytomegalovirus exposure and HLA in healthy donors. PCR involved 60 Vbeta and 13 Jbeta primers. The assay was immunoSEQ multiplex PCR, and TCRdb's table has in-frame clones only and misses some. The profile covers some 90,000 clones, with 75% to 90% appearing a single time and about a third taken by the ten largest. Source material: PBMCs. Receptors were obtained from a man aged 45-65 years in good health and CMV-seropositive.

CDR3: CASSQMAAGSVYEQYF. The CDR3 coding sequence is TGTGCCAGCAGTCAAATGGCAGCGGGATCGGTCTACGAGCAGTACTTC. The J gene is TRBJ2-7, the V gene TRBV6-6; 7 bases line up with TRBD2. V lost 5 bases and J lost 3; bases outside the gene matches: 13. Germline assignment: CDR1 MNHNY and CDR2 SVGAGI (reference sequence). CDR3 length equals 16 residues.

The V gene is TRBV6-5, the J gene TRBJ2-1; TRBD1 matches 10 bases. This CDR3 has 15 amino acids. CDR1 and CDR2 from the germline V gene are MNHEY and SVGAGI. The trim removed 6 bases at V and 7 bases at J, leaving 9 bases unmatched. CDR3 sequence reads: CASRGTGAAWNEQFF. As DNA, the CDR3 is TGTGCCAGCAGAGGGACAGGGGCGGCGTGGAATGAGCAGTTCTTC.

This chain uses TRBV29-1 with TRBJ2-3; 8 nucleotides agree with TRBD1. This CDR3 comprises 15 residues. V lost 4 bases, J lost 5 bases, and 11 bases stayed unmatched. Looked up from germline, CDR1 is SQVTM and CDR2 is ANQGSEA. The CDR3 DNA follows: TGCAGCGTTGTTCACTCCGGGACAGGTTTAGATACGCAGTATTTT. Translation gives CSVVHSGTGLDTQYF.

The V call is TRBV5-6, the J call TRBJ1-2; 8 bases match TRBD1. V shed 1 base, J shed 8 bases, and the junction held 4 bases outside the gene matches. The CDR3 totals 13 residues. The germline gives CDR1 SGHDT, CDR2 YYEEEE. CDR3 in amino acids: CASSLWQGAGYTF. The CDR3 nucleotides are TGTGCCAGCAGCTTGTGGCAGGGGGCCGGCTACACCTTC.

This chain's CDR3 is CASSVIADHTDTQYF. DNA of the CDR3: TGTGCCAGCAGCGTAATAGCGGACCACACAGATACGCAGTATTTT. This chain connects TRBV9 to TRBJ2-3, with D possibly being TRBD2 (6 bases). V shed 1 base and J shed 2 bases, with 11 bases lying between them. CDR1 SGDLS and CDR2 YYNGEE come from the germline V gene. The length of the CDR3 is 15 residues.

J is TRBJ2-1 and V is TRBV9; 8 bases align to TRBD1. CDR1 and CDR2 (germline): SGDLS, YYNGEE. V was pared by 3 bases and J by 7 bases, with 9 bases of the junction left unmatched. The CDR3 sequence is 15 residues long. The CDR3 loop reads CASSATGTGLNEQFF. In nucleotides, the CDR3 is TGTGCCAGCAGCGCGACCGGGACAGGACTAAATGAGCAGTTCTTC.

DNA of the CDR3: TGCGCCAGCAGCTTGGTGACAGAAAGATCTGGGGCCAACGTCCTGACTTTC. This translates into CASSLVTERSGANVLTF. The J gene is TRBJ2-6, the V gene TRBV5-1, with a possible D match to TRBD1 (5 bases). Germline assignment: CDR1 SGHRS and CDR2 YFSETQ. Trimming removed 0 bases at V and 1 base at J, with 11 bases between. CDR3 length: 17 amino acids.

V gene TRBV4-2 combines with J gene TRBJ2-3; 12 bases agree with TRBD2. This CDR3 region has 17 residues. Germline CDR1 and CDR2: LGHNA and YNFKEQ. The ends lost 0 bases at V and 6 bases at J; junction bases unmatched: 7. The CDR3 nucleotides are TGTGCCAGCAGCCAAGATTTTGCTAGCGGGAGGGAGGATACGCAGTATTTT. It translates to CASSQDFASGREDTQYF.

The rearrangement links TRBV7-3 to TRBJ2-2; D is possibly TRBD2 (6 bases). Trimming removed 8 bases at V and 4 bases at J, with 11 bases between. Germline assignment: CDR1 SGHTA and CDR2 FQGTGA. The CDR3 length is 13 residues. The DNA for the CDR3 is TGTGCCAGCCGGGGGTCCGGCACCGGGGAGCTGTTTTTT. This encodes CASRGSGTGELFF.

The rearrangement uses TRBV11-3 and TRBJ2-2; the D gene is possibly TRBD2 (6 bases). Looked up from germline, CDR1 is SGHNT and CDR2 is YENEEA. CDR3 size: 14 residues. With 5 bases removed from V and 6 bases from J, the gap between germline ends came to 13 bases. The CDR3 DNA is TGTGCCAGCAGCCTACGATGGGGGGCCGGGGAGCTGTTTTTT. It codes for CASSLRWGAGELFF.

The genes are TRBV12-5 and TRBJ2-1, with 7 bases aligning to TRBD1. V gave up 3 bases and J gave up 8 bases; unmatched junction bases: 7. CDR3 length equals 14 residues. The V gene's germline CDR1 is LGHNT and CDR2 FRNRAP. This CDR3 is CASGFQGGRDEQFF. The CDR3, as DNA: TGTGCTAGTGGTTTTCAAGGGGGCAGGGATGAGCAGTTCTTC.

This sequence joins TRBV5-6 and TRBJ1-6, with D possibly being TRBD1 (6 bases). Trimming took off 1 base at V and 10 bases at J, with 12 bases between the two ends. The CDR3 runs to 14 residues. Germline-derived CDR1 and CDR2 are SGHDT and YYEEEE. CDR3 bases: TGTGCCAGCAGCTTGAAACAGGGCGGATCACCCCTCCACTTT. Its translation: CASSLKQGGSPLHF.

This clone was seen once. The genes are TRBV5-4 and TRBJ2-3, with 7 nucleotides matching TRBD2. With 0 bases clipped from V and 3 bases from J, the junction kept 7 bases outside the gene matches. The CDR3 consists of 16 residues. Germline CDR1 SGHNT, CDR2 YYREEE (reference sequence). The CDR3 sequence: CASSLGLAGFTDTQYF. DNA for the CDR3: TGTGCCAGCAGCTTGGGATTAGCGGGTTTTACAGATACGCAGTATTTT. Looking up the rest from reference TRBV5-4 and TRBJ2-3 gives the full variable domain: ETGVTQSPTHLIKTRGQQVTLRCSSQSGHNTVSWYQQALGQGPQFIFQYYREEENGRGNFPPRFSGLQFPNYSSELNVNALELDDSALYLCASSLGLAGFTDTQYFGPGTRLTVL.

The chain couples TRBV4-1 to TRBJ2-7; TRBD1 aligns across 7 bases. Germline V gene lookup returns CDR1 MGHRA and CDR2 YSYEKL. J gave up 2 bases and V 3 bases, and 7 bases lay outside the gene matches. The CDR3 is made up of 15 amino acids. The CDR3 reads CASSQTGITTYEQYF. The CDR3 DNA reads as TGCGCCAGCAGCCAGACAGGGATTACTACCTACGAGCAGTACTTC.

The chain combines TRBV18 with TRBJ2-1; TRBD2 might be the D (7 bases). Germline V CDR1 and CDR2: KGHSH, LQKENI. V lost 2 bases to trimming and J lost 4 bases, with 18 bases between them. The CDR3 spans 17 residues. The CDR3, as DNA: TGTGCCAGCTCACCAGGTCGCAGGGGAGGGATTTACAATGAGCAGTTCTTC. Its protein product is CASSPGRRGGIYNEQFF.

The chain carries TRBV25-1 and TRBJ2-1, with D maybe TRBD2 (6 bases). The CDR3 extends over 15 amino acids. V was pared by 3 bases and J by 7 bases, with 16 bases between. Per the germline V gene, CDR1 is MGHDK and CDR2 is SYGVNS. This CDR3 reads CASSDPGGTGNEQFF. As DNA, the CDR3 is TGTGCCAGCAGTGATCCCGGGGGTACTGGAAATGAGCAGTTCTTC.

This chain links TRBV5-5 with TRBJ1-2; D gene ambiguous. The ends were cut back, 2 bases at V and 4 bases at J, with 9 bases in the middle. This CDR3 comprises 13 residues. Germline V lookup: CDR1 SGHKS, CDR2 YYEKEE (reference sequence). CDR3 protein: CASSLEQSYGYTF. CDR3 sequence (DNA): TGTGCCAGCAGCTTAGAACAGAGCTATGGCTACACCTTC.

This clone was seen only once. The chain links TRBV14 to TRBJ2-5, with a possible D match to TRBD2 (5 bases). This CDR3 region has 16 residues. Trimming took 1 base from V and 4 from J, leaving 16 bases between them. Germline CDR1 reads SGHDN; CDR2 reads FVKESK. This CDR3 is CASSQVLGESGETQYF. The CDR3 DNA is TGTGCCAGCAGCCAAGTATTAGGAGAAAGCGGAGAGACCCAGTACTTC.

The genes are TRBV30 and TRBJ2-2; D possibly corresponds to TRBD2 (5 bases). Per germline, CDR1 GTSNPN and CDR2 SVGIG (reference sequence). V lost 8 bases and J 7 bases, leaving 20 bases between the germline ends. The CDR3 is 14 residues long. The CDR3 bases are TGTGCCCACCAGCCAAGGGAGTTGGACGGGGAGCTGTTTTTT. This gives the protein CAHQPRELDGELFF. Combining the CDR3 with reference TRBV30 and TRBJ2-2 gives the whole variable domain SQTIHQWPATLVQPVGSPLSLECTVEGTSNPNLYWYRQAAGRGLQLLFYSVGIGQISSEVPQNLSASRPQDRQFILSSKKLLLSDSGFYLCAHQPRELDGELFFGEGSRLTVL.

This clone was seen only once. V and J are TRBV6-1 and TRBJ1-1, with 9 nucleotides matching TRBD1. V lost 10 bases to trimming and J lost 4 bases; unmatched junction nucleotides: 4. CDR3 length equals 12 residues. Germline assignment: CDR1 MNHNS and CDR2 SASEGT. The CDR3 nucleotides read TGTGCCACGGACAGGGGTGGCACTGAAGCTTTCTTT. Encoded protein: CATDRGGTEAFF.

Regarding this clone: At one of its ends the junction is not consistent with the germline gene, which may arise from a read error. The rearrangement uses TRBV11-1 and TRBJ2-5; D might be TRBD2 (5 bases). Germline lookup yields CDR1 SGHAT and CDR2 FQDESV (reference sequence). The CDR3 has 12 residues. CDR3 nucleotides: TGTGCCAGCAGCTACTTGGACTCGACCCGGTACTTC. Its translation is CASSYLDSTRYF. Full variable domain (outside the CDR3, taken from reference TRBV11-1 and TRBJ2-5): EAEVAQSPRYKITEKSQAVAFWCDPISGHATLYWYRQILGQGPELLVQFQDESVVDDSQLPKDRFSAERLKGVDSTLKIQPAELGDSAMYLCASSYLDSTRYFGPGTRLLVL.

This chain joins TRBV7-9 and TRBJ1-2, with 8 bases lining up with TRBD1. V shed 0 bases, J shed 0 bases, and the junction held 3 bases outside the gene matches. There are 16 residues in the CDR3. Germline CDR1 SEHNR, CDR2 FQNEAQ (reference sequence). DNA of the CDR3: TGTGCCAGCAGCTTAGCGTCAGGGGGCACTAACTATGGCTACACCTTC. Protein sequence: CASSLASGGTNYGYTF.

The V gene is TRBV5-1, the J gene TRBJ2-3; TRBD2 matches 14 bases. The V gene's germline CDR1 is SGHRS and CDR2 YFSETQ. After removal of 5 bases from V and 0 bases from J, the junction contained 8 bases not matched to a gene. This CDR3 comprises 18 residues. The CDR3 nucleotides are TGCGCCAGCAGTCGCGCGGGGACTAGCGGGAGTAGCACAGATACGCAGTATTTT. This gives the protein CASSRAGTSGSSTDTQYF.

A few counts support this clone. An end of the junction does not agree with germline; a read error may underlie this. V gene TRBV10-3 combines with J gene TRBJ2-6, with D possibly being TRBD1 (5 bases). Germline loops: CDR1 ENHRY, CDR2 SYGVKD. The CDR3 sequence is 15 residues long. CDR3 amino acids: CAISSLRSGANGLTF. The CDR3 coding sequence is TGTGCCATCAGTAGTCTTAGATCTGGGGCCAACGGCCTGACTTTC.

The V call is TRBV12-5, the J call TRBJ2-1; TRBD2 aligns across 13 bases. The CDR3 extends over 17 amino acids. Germline V gene lookup returns CDR1 LGHNT and CDR2 FRNRAP. The V gene end was trimmed by 1 base and the J gene end by 5 bases; junction bases not matched to a gene: 5. DNA for the CDR3: TGTGCTAGTGGTTTGGCCACCGGACTAGCGGGAGACAATGAGCAGTTCTTC. Its translation: CASGLATGLAGDNEQFF.

The chain employs TRBV7-3 and TRBJ2-5; D is possibly TRBD2 (6 bases). Germline CDR1 SGHTA, CDR2 FQGTGA. CDR3 length: 14 residues. Trimming left V 2 bases short and J 5 bases short, with 12 bases between. The CDR3 DNA reads as TGTGCCAGCAGCTTAGGCGGGGAAGGGGAGACCCAGTACTTC. Amino acids: CASSLGGEGETQYF.

The J gene is TRBJ2-3, the V gene TRBV19; TRBD1 agrees at 9 bases. Germline trimming cut 6 bases from V and 3 bases from J; bases unmatched to any gene: 10. Germline lookup yields CDR1 LNHDA and CDR2 SQIVND (reference sequence). The CDR3 sequence is 16 residues long. The CDR3 nucleotides read TGTGCCAGTAGGGAACAGGGGGCGATGGGGACAGATACGCAGTATTTT. Protein product: CASREQGAMGTDTQYF.